The 7 T cell receptor beta chains below all came from one sample that was sequenced in a study of immune reconstitution after stem cell transplant in scleroderma. Each CDR3 protein is one row after TCRdb ran MiXCR on the RT-PCR reads. The repertoire has around 920 distinct CDR3 sequences, less than 10% of them found once; the top ten carry 15% to 20%. This sample was taken before or after autologous hematopoietic stem cell transplantation (not recorded which). These TCRs come from a male donor with systemic sclerosis.

The chain carries TRBV10-3 and TRBJ2-7; 10 nucleotides align to TRBD1. From germline, CDR1 is ENHRY and CDR2 SYGVKD. CDR3 size: 12 residues. Trimming at V came to 6 bases and at J to 5 bases, leaving 1 base not matched to a gene. CDR3 amino acids: CAISGTGDEQYV. The CDR3 DNA reads TGTGCCATCAGCGGGACAGGGGACGAGCAGTACGTC.

This clonotype is classed as large. The chain is built from TRBV2 and TRBJ2-2; D gene ambiguous. Trimming took 4 bases from V and 1 from J, leaving 7 bases between them. The CDR3 length is 14 residues. CDR1 is SNHLY, CDR2 FYNNEI, per germline. The DNA for the CDR3 is TGTGCCAGCAGTGCCGAGTGGAACACCGGGGAGCTGTTTTTT. It translates to CASSAEWNTGELFF.

The chain couples TRBV11-2 to TRBJ1-5; 10 bases are shared with TRBD1. The CDR3 covers 16 residues. V dropped 1 base and J dropped 3; count of bases not matched to a gene: 3. Germline V lookup: CDR1 SGHAT, CDR2 FQNNGV. CDR3 DNA sequence: TGTGCCAGCAGCTTAGGCGGGACAGGGGACAATCAGCCCCAGCATTTT. Its protein product is CASSLGGTGDNQPQHF.

By sample fraction, this clonotype is large. The rearrangement joins TRBV6-5 to TRBJ1-2; TRBD1 aligns across 9 bases. CDR3 size: 14 residues. J was trimmed by 8 bases and V by 6 bases; bases with no gene match: 10. Germline CDR1 MNHEY, CDR2 SVGAGI. CDR3 region: CASRKQGAARGYTF. Written as DNA, the CDR3 is TGTGCCAGCAGGAAACAGGGGGCCGCTAGAGGCTACACCTTC.

By share of the sample, this clonotype is large. The gene calls are TRBV7-7 and TRBJ2-3, with TRBD2 matching over 7 bases. Germline CDR1 reads SSHAT; CDR2 reads FNYEAQ (reference sequence). J lost 6 bases, V lost 0 bases, and 9 bases had no gene match. The CDR3 has 16 residues. The CDR3 protein is CASSLAPGLRRDTQYF. The CDR3, as DNA: TGTGCCAGCAGCTTAGCGCCGGGACTAAGGAGGGATACGCAGTATTTT.

This clonotype was counted a few times. CDR3 in amino acids: CASGSQPSSGTYNEQFF. CDR3 bases: TGTGCTAGTGGTTCCCAACCTAGCAGTGGAACCTACAATGAGCAGTTCTTC. V usage is TRBV12-5 and J usage is TRBJ2-1; maybe TRBD2 (5 bases). The germline CDR1 and CDR2 sequences are LGHNT and FRNRAP. Trimming cost V 4 bases and J 2 bases, with 18 bases left between them. CDR3 size: 17 residues.

This chain uses TRBV5-1 with TRBJ2-2; D remains unclear. V lost 0 bases and J 4 bases, leaving 10 bases between the germline ends. This CDR3 is built from 15 residues. Germline loops: CDR1 SGHRS, CDR2 YFSETQ. The CDR3 reads CASSLDSLPTGELFF. The DNA of the CDR3 is TGCGCCAGCAGCTTGGACAGCCTTCCCACCGGGGAGCTGTTTTTT.